Below, 25 T cell receptor beta chains from the same sample are listed, as sequenced in a study of blood T cell repertoires in COVID-19. The assay was immunoSEQ multiplex PCR, and TCRdb's table has in-frame clones only and misses some. The sample consists of about 280,000 clones, roughly nine tenths of them appearing once. The sample was peripheral blood. The receptors were sampled from a man aged 40-49 years with active or convalescent COVID-19.

This chain connects TRBV27 to TRBJ2-1; 7 bases are a match to TRBD1. The V and J ends lost 8 bases and 5 bases, in that order; junction bases with no gene match: 18. CDR3 length: 17 amino acids. Germline values: CDR1 MNHEY, CDR2 SMNVEV (reference sequence). This CDR3 reads CASCYTGAGLENNEQFF. The DNA of the CDR3 is TGTGCCAGCTGCTATACAGGGGCGGGTCTAGAAAACAATGAGCAGTTCTTC.

V and J are TRBV24-1 and TRBJ2-2, with TRBD1 identical over 8 bases. The junction had 9 bases not matched to a gene; V was cut back by 4 bases and J by 6 bases. This CDR3 region has 16 residues. Germline V gene sequence: CDR1 KGHDR, CDR2 SFDVKD. Here the CDR3 DNA reads TGTGCCACCAGTGACCCTGGACAGGGTGGTGCCGGGGAGCTGTTTTTT. Translating gives CATSDPGQGGAGELFF.

The V gene is TRBV10-3, the J gene TRBJ2-1; 9 bases match TRBD1. The V segment lost 3 bases and the J segment 11 bases; nucleotides outside the gene matches: 8. The germline V gene encodes CDR1 ENHRY and CDR2 SYGVKD. The length of the CDR3 is 14 residues. Written as DNA, the CDR3 is TGTGCCATCAGTGAACCACAGGGGGCTGGTAAGCAGTTCTTC. It specifies CAISEPQGAGKQFF.

This chain connects TRBV2 to TRBJ1-2, with 8 bases identical to TRBD1. This CDR3 is built from 14 residues. V lost 11 bases to trimming and J lost 8 bases; unmatched junction nucleotides: 16. Germline V gives CDR1 SNHLY, CDR2 FYNNEI. The CDR3 bases are TGTGCCCGAACGTCGACAGGGGAGTCGACGGGCTACACCTTC. This codes for CARTSTGESTGYTF.

The chain employs TRBV25-1 and TRBJ1-2, with 7 bases lining up with TRBD1. CDR1 and CDR2 (germline): MGHDK, SYGVNS. Trimming took 6 bases from V and 7 from J; bases not matched to a gene: 2. The CDR3 is 11 residues long. The CDR3 nucleotides read TGTGCCAGCAGGACAGGGTTTGGCTACACCTTC. It codes for CASRTGFGYTF.

The genes are TRBV24-1 and TRBJ1-2; TRBD1 agrees at 11 bases. Unmatched junction bases numbered 6, after V lost 8 bases and J lost 2 bases. There are 15 residues in the CDR3. Germline CDR1 and CDR2: KGHDR and SFDVKD. The CDR3 region is CATKGGDRGNYGYTF. As DNA, the CDR3 is TGTGCCACCAAAGGGGGGGACAGGGGGAACTATGGCTACACCTTC.

The chain carries TRBV2 and TRBJ1-5; D is perhaps TRBD1 (5 bases). The CDR3 runs 15 residues. Germline V lookup: CDR1 SNHLY, CDR2 FYNNEI. V was shortened by 7 bases and J by 0 bases, with 13 bases between the two germline ends. The CDR3 bases are TGTGCCAGCACCGACAGTCAGTATAGCAATCAGCCCCAGCATTTT. Translated, it gives CASTDSQYSNQPQHF.

The chain has TRBV20-1 and TRBJ2-3; D is perhaps TRBD1 (6 bases). The CDR3 sequence is 15 residues long. Germline assignment: CDR1 DFQATT and CDR2 SNEGSKA (reference sequence). V was cut by 3 bases and J by 2 bases, with 15 bases left in between. The CDR3 nucleotides read TGCAGTGCTAGTTTAGCTCAGGGGATCACAGATACGCAGTATTTT. Translating it yields CSASLAQGITDTQYF.

The chain carries TRBV5-1 and TRBJ1-6; D unclear. CDR3 size: 13 residues. V was trimmed by 3 bases and J by 7 bases, leaving 8 bases between them. The V gene's germline CDR1 is SGHRS and CDR2 YFSETQ. This chain's CDR3 is CASSSDLNSPLHF. Here the CDR3 DNA reads TGCGCCAGCAGCTCAGACTTAAATTCACCCCTCCACTTT.

The chain uses TRBV7-9 and TRBJ2-3; TRBD2 aligns across 7 bases. This CDR3 has 16 amino acids. Germline CDR1 reads SEHNR; CDR2 reads FQNEAQ (reference sequence). V lost 5 bases to trimming and J lost 4 bases; unmatched junction nucleotides: 12. For the CDR3, the DNA is TGTGCCAGCAGCCTACTTGGCGGGAGAGGGGCAGATACGCAGTATTTT. Its translation: CASSLLGGRGADTQYF.

The rearrangement links TRBV19 to TRBJ1-5, with 7 bases aligning to TRBD1. Per the germline V gene, CDR1 is LNHDA and CDR2 is SQIVND (reference sequence). The CDR3 has 14 residues. After removal of 5 bases from V and 5 bases from J, the junction contained 6 bases not matched to a gene. CDR3: CASSLNRGDQPQHF. The CDR3 nucleotides read TGTGCCAGTAGTCTAAACAGGGGTGATCAGCCCCAGCATTTT.

The V call is TRBV5-1, the J call TRBJ2-7, with 8 bases matching TRBD2. The CDR3 is 14 amino acids. Germline-derived CDR1 and CDR2 are SGHRS and YFSETQ. J gave up 2 bases and V 2 bases, and 3 bases lay outside the gene matches. The chain's CDR3 is CASSFREGPYEQYF. Written as DNA, the CDR3 is TGCGCCAGCAGCTTCCGGGAGGGCCCCTACGAGCAGTACTTC.

This sequence joins TRBV19 and TRBJ1-2; 9 bases agree with TRBD1. This CDR3 contains 16 residues. Germline V gene data show CDR1 as LNHDA and CDR2 as SQIVND (reference sequence). V lost 7 bases to trimming and J lost 5 bases; unmatched junction nucleotides: 14. The CDR3 is CASTNKIRDRDYGYTF. The CDR3 DNA reads TGTGCCAGTACCAACAAGATCCGGGACAGGGATTATGGCTACACCTTC.

The chain couples TRBV6-6 to TRBJ1-1; D not resolved. Trimming pared 6 bases from V and 3 bases from J, leaving 8 bases between. Looked up from germline, CDR1 is MNHNY and CDR2 is SVGAGI (reference sequence). There are 12 residues in the CDR3. This CDR3 is CASSPVDTEAFF. The DNA of the CDR3 is TGTGCCAGCAGCCCTGTCGACACTGAAGCTTTCTTT.

The chain is built from TRBV19 and TRBJ2-5, with 7 bases aligning to TRBD1. Germline CDR1 and CDR2: LNHDA and SQIVND (reference sequence). The junction had 4 bases not matched to a gene; V was cut back by 1 base and J by 5 bases. The CDR3 sequence is 14 residues long. CDR3 in amino acids: CASSIVTGWETQYF. The DNA for the CDR3 is TGTGCCAGTAGTATAGTGACAGGGTGGGAGACCCAGTACTTC.

This sequence joins TRBV20-1 and TRBJ2-1, with 7 positions matching TRBD1. The CDR3 spans 16 residues. Germline-derived CDR1 and CDR2 are DFQATT and SNEGSKA (reference sequence). Losses at the gene ends were 3 bases for V and 2 bases for J; bases not matched to a gene: 10. CDR3: CSASLLRQGTYNEQFF. Here the CDR3 DNA reads TGCAGTGCTAGTCTCCTTAGACAGGGAACCTACAATGAGCAGTTCTTC.

This clone has more than one count but fewer than ten. The chain is built from TRBV10-1 and TRBJ2-1; D call uncertain. Germline assignment: CDR1 WNHNN and CDR2 SYGVQD (reference sequence). The length of the CDR3 is 13 residues. With 4 bases removed from V and 5 bases from J, the gap between germline ends came to 9 bases. CDR3 coding DNA: TGCGCCAGCAGTGTTACTCCCGACAATGAGCAGTTCTTC. Protein: CASSVTPDNEQFF.

This chain joins TRBV18 and TRBJ2-7; TRBD2 matches at 10 bases. With 0 bases clipped from V and 6 bases from J, the junction kept 5 bases outside the gene matches. The CDR3 contains 15 residues. Germline V gene sequence: CDR1 KGHSH, CDR2 LQKENI. DNA of the CDR3: TGTGCCAGCTCACCACCTTCTAGCGGGAGCGGCGAGCAGTACTTC. Residues: CASSPPSSGSGEQYF. Complete variable domain (other parts from reference TRBV18 and TRBJ2-7): NAGVMQNPRHLVRRRGQEARLRCSPMKGHSHVYWYRQLPEEGLKFMVYLQKENIIDESGMPKERFSAEFPKEGPSILRIQQVVRGDSAAYFCASSPPSSGSGEQYFGPGTRLTVT.

J is TRBJ2-2 and V is TRBV7-3; 8 positions match TRBD2. V dropped 5 bases and J dropped 4; count of bases not matched to a gene: 9. Germline loops: CDR1 SGHTA, CDR2 FQGTGA. The CDR3 spans 16 residues. The CDR3 loop is CASSLAGGGSTGELFF. CDR3 nucleotide sequence: TGTGCCAGCAGCCTCGCGGGGGGAGGGAGCACCGGGGAGCTGTTTTTT.

Comments on this clone: In the same sample, other DNA sequences code for this CDR3. The chain's CDR3 is CASSLGQGSYNEQFF. DNA for the CDR3: TGCGCCAGCAGCTTAGGACAGGGGTCCTACAATGAGCAGTTCTTC. This chain connects TRBV5-1 to TRBJ2-1; TRBD1 matches 9 bases. From germline, CDR1 is SGHRS and CDR2 YFSETQ. With 2 bases clipped from V and 1 base from J, the junction kept 1 base outside the gene matches. CDR3 length equals 15 residues.

This chain connects TRBV30 to TRBJ1-5; TRBD1 agrees at 8 bases. This CDR3 has 16 amino acids. V was pared by 2 bases and J by 3 bases, with 9 bases of the junction left unmatched. Germline V gives CDR1 GTSNPN, CDR2 SVGIG (reference sequence). The CDR3 here is CAWSWGQDAFNQPQHF. The CDR3 DNA reads as TGTGCCTGGAGTTGGGGACAGGACGCCTTCAATCAGCCCCAGCATTTT.

The chain has TRBV14 and TRBJ2-1; 7 bases fit TRBD1. Germline V gene sequence: CDR1 SGHDN, CDR2 FVKESK. This CDR3 contains 15 residues. The J segment lost 2 bases and the V segment lost 3 bases, leaving 4 bases of the junction unmatched. In nucleotides, the CDR3 is TGTGCCAGCAGCCATTACACAGGGGCCTACAATGAGCAGTTCTTC. This encodes CASSHYTGAYNEQFF.

This clone was counted a single time. This may be a read error: a much more frequent sequence differs by one nucleotide. This chain connects TRBV2 to TRBJ2-1, with 9 positions matching TRBD2. In germline, CDR1 is SNHLY, CDR2 FYNNEI. The CDR3 consists of 17 residues. Germline trimming cut 0 bases from V and 0 bases from J; bases unmatched to any gene: 3. The CDR3 region is CASSEASGGSSYNEQFF. The CDR3 DNA follows: TGTGCCAGCAGTGAAGCCAGCGGGGGGAGCTCCTACAATGAGCAGTTCTTC. Supplemented by reference TRBV2 and TRBJ2-1, the full variable domain reads EPEVTQTPSHQVTQMGQEVILRCVPISNHLYFYWYRQILGQKVEFLVSFYNNEISEKSEIFDDQFSVERPDGSNFTLKIRSTKLEDSAMYFCASSEASGGSSYNEQFFGPGTRLTVL.

The rearrangement joins TRBV24-1 to TRBJ2-2, with D perhaps matching TRBD1 (5 bases). Trimming shortened V by 1 base and J by 3 bases, and 5 bases separated the two germline ends. Germline V gene data show CDR1 as KGHDR and CDR2 as SFDVKD. The length of the CDR3 is 14 residues. For the CDR3, the DNA is TGTGCCACCAGTGATTTCAGGGACACCGGGGAGCTGTTTTTT. Its translation is CATSDFRDTGELFF.

The chain couples TRBV5-3 to TRBJ2-7; maybe TRBD2 (6 bases). TRBV5-3 is designated an ORF whose function remains uncertain. The CDR3 contains 16 residues. Between the trimmed V and J ends, which lost 0 bases and 1 base, there was a span of 14 bases. CDR3 nucleotide sequence: TGTGCCAGAAGCTTGGTGGGACTCCCCCTATCCTACGAGCAGTACTTC. The encoded protein is CARSLVGLPLSYEQYF.